This T cell receptor (beta chain) was captured by sequencing in a study of cytomegalovirus exposure and HLA in healthy donors. Study-wide points: A later analysis linked a missense DCLRE1C variant to TCR beta V- and J-gene trimming.

Amplification used 60 Vbeta primers and 13 Jbeta primers. Profiled with immunoSEQ multiplex PCR; TCRdb holds only in-frame clones, not every one. The table has some 220,000 clones, about 89% seen once. CDR1 is MGHRA, CDR2 YSYEKL, per germline. CDR3 length equals 14 residues. V shed 1 base and J shed 3 bases, with 10 bases lying between them. About this clone itself: No antigen is known for it.

The sequence was collected from a woman aged 18-29 years in good health and CMV-seronegative. V is TRBV4-1 and J is TRBJ2-7; tentatively, D is TRBD1 (6 bases). Sequenced material: PBMCs. The CDR3 nucleotides are TGCGCCAGCAGCCAAGGGGGGCGGGTCTACGAGCAGTACTTC. Encoded protein: CASSQGGRVYEQYF.